These 30 T cell receptor beta chains came from one sample sequenced in a study of cytomegalovirus exposure and HLA in healthy donors. Profiled with immunoSEQ multiplex PCR; TCRdb holds only in-frame clones, not every one. Of over 200,000 clones detected, about 86% appear once; the ten largest clones hold 2.9%. Sequencing used PBMCs. Receptors were obtained from a woman under 30 in good health and CMV-seronegative.

The rearrangement links TRBV28 to TRBJ1-5; a possible D gene is TRBD1 (6 bases). The CDR3 totals 15 residues. Between the trimmed V and J ends, which lost 3 bases and 0 bases, there was a span of 9 bases. CDR1 is MDHEN and CDR2 is SYDVKM in the germline V gene. The CDR3 DNA is TGTGCCAGCAGTTTCGACAGGAATAGCAATCAGCCCCAGCATTTT. Residues: CASSFDRNSNQPQHF.

The chain recombines TRBV15 with TRBJ2-3; 8 bases line up with TRBD2. The CDR3 is 16 amino acids. The ends lost 5 bases at V and 6 bases at J; junction bases unmatched: 13. In germline, CDR1 is LNHNV, CDR2 YYDKDF (reference sequence). CDR3 bases: TGTGCCACCAGCCCCTCGACTAGCGCGGGGTGGGATACGCAGTATTTT. Translating gives CATSPSTSAGWDTQYF.

The rearrangement links TRBV15 to TRBJ1-4, with TRBD1 matching 7 bases. Germline values: CDR1 LNHNV, CDR2 YYDKDF (reference sequence). CDR3 size: 16 residues. J lost 8 bases, V lost 3 bases, and 12 bases had no gene match. The CDR3 region is CATSRGRGDSTEKLFF. The CDR3 DNA follows: TGTGCCACCAGCAGGGGGAGAGGGGACAGCACCGAAAAACTGTTTTTT.

V gene TRBV27 combines with J gene TRBJ1-4; TRBD1 is a possible D gene (6 bases). The CDR3 length is 18 residues. V was pared by 5 bases and J by 2 bases, with 21 bases between. Per the germline V gene, CDR1 is MNHEY and CDR2 is SMNVEV (reference sequence). Here the CDR3 DNA reads TGTGCCAGCAGTACCCAACAGGGAGAAGGACTGACTAATGAAAAACTGTTTTTT. It translates to CASSTQQGEGLTNEKLFF.

This chain connects TRBV28 to TRBJ2-5; D is ambiguous. V lost 5 bases, J lost 3 bases, and 10 bases lay in between. The CDR3 spans 13 residues. CDR1 and CDR2 (germline): MDHEN, SYDVKM. CDR3 bases: TGTGCCAGCAGTCCCTCCGTAAAAGAGACCCAGTACTTC. This encodes CASSPSVKETQYF.

V gene TRBV4-2 combines with J gene TRBJ2-1, with a weak D call TRBD2 (5 bases). The CDR3 is 16 residues long. V was trimmed by 1 base and J by 1 base, leaving 11 bases between them. Per germline, CDR1 LGHNA and CDR2 YNFKEQ. CDR3 sequence reads: CASSQGTRGSYNEQFF. CDR3 sequence (DNA): TGTGCCAGCAGCCAAGGTACTAGAGGGTCCTACAATGAGCAGTTCTTC.

The chain is built from TRBV6-1 and TRBJ2-7; no definite D call. From germline, CDR1 is MNHNS and CDR2 SASEGT. The CDR3 sequence is 14 residues long. Trimming stripped 0 bases from V and 3 bases from J, with 9 bases between. The CDR3 DNA follows: TGTGCCAGCAGTGAAGCGCGAGTGTTCTACGAGCAGTACTTC. Translation: CASSEARVFYEQYF.

The V gene is TRBV4-2, the J gene TRBJ2-1; 7 nucleotides match TRBD2. V gave up 2 bases and J gave up 0 bases; unmatched junction bases: 1. The germline gives CDR1 LGHNA, CDR2 YNFKEQ. The CDR3 length is 15 residues. In nucleotides, the CDR3 is TGTGCCAGCAGCCAAAAGCGGGACTCCTACAATGAGCAGTTCTTC. It yields the protein CASSQKRDSYNEQFF.

The genes are TRBV4-1 and TRBJ1-2; 9 bases are a match to TRBD1. Trimming at V came to 4 bases and at J to 8 bases, leaving 8 bases not matched to a gene. The CDR3 covers 14 residues. The germline V gene encodes CDR1 MGHRA and CDR2 YSYEKL. DNA for the CDR3: TGCGCCAGCAGCCCGGACAGGGGACTAGGGGGCTACACCTTC. Translated, it gives CASSPDRGLGGYTF.

The chain is built from TRBV27 and TRBJ2-1; TRBD1 agrees at 8 bases. This CDR3 spans 14 amino acids. The V gene end was trimmed by 9 bases and the J gene end by 0 bases; junction bases not matched to a gene: 4. The germline V gene has CDR1 MNHEY and CDR2 SMNVEV (reference sequence). CDR3 region: CASRQGSSYNEQFF. CDR3 nucleotide sequence: TGTGCCAGTCGACAGGGGAGCTCCTACAATGAGCAGTTCTTC.

This clone was detected once. CDR3 in amino acids: CASSLGLAGGWQDTQYF. The CDR3 nucleotides read TGCGCCAGCAGCTTGGGTCTAGCGGGAGGTTGGCAAGATACGCAGTATTTT. This chain uses TRBV5-1 with TRBJ2-3, with 11 positions matching TRBD2. V gave up 0 bases and J gave up 5 bases; unmatched junction bases: 8. Germline loops: CDR1 SGHRS, CDR2 YFSETQ. The CDR3 contains 17 residues.

The chain links TRBV5-4 to TRBJ2-7, with TRBD2 matching over 8 bases. From germline, CDR1 is SGHNT and CDR2 YYREEE (reference sequence). J lost 3 bases, V lost 4 bases, and 12 bases had no gene match. This CDR3 is built from 16 residues. The CDR3 region has the DNA TGTGCCAGCAGCCCCTTGGGGTTAGCGGGAAGCTACGAGCAGTACTTC. Residues: CASSPLGLAGSYEQYF.

The J gene is TRBJ2-7, the V gene TRBV28; 9 nucleotides agree with TRBD1. The CDR3 is 15 residues long. Trimming took 6 bases from V and 0 from J; bases not matched to a gene: 6. Germline lookup yields CDR1 MDHEN and CDR2 SYDVKM. CDR3 sequence (DNA): TGTGCCAGCAGAGATGGGACAGGGAGCTCCTACGAGCAGTACTTC. The encoded protein is CASRDGTGSSYEQYF.

This chain joins TRBV18 and TRBJ2-7, with 7 bases matching TRBD2. The CDR3 spans 13 residues. V shed 0 bases and J 7 bases; nucleotides not matched to a gene: 3. Germline V gene lookup returns CDR1 KGHSH and CDR2 LQKENI. The CDR3 nucleotides read TGTGCCAGCTCACCACCGATGGGGGGGGAGCAGTACTTC. It codes for CASSPPMGGEQYF.

The chain recombines TRBV28 with TRBJ2-7, with TRBD1 identical over 8 bases. CDR1 is MDHEN and CDR2 is SYDVKM in the germline V gene. The trim removed 8 bases at V and 2 bases at J, leaving 5 bases unmatched. CDR3 size: 13 residues. In nucleotides, the CDR3 is TGTGCCAGCTTCGACAGGGGAACCTACGAGCAGTACTTC. Amino acid sequence: CASFDRGTYEQYF.

The chain is built from TRBV30 and TRBJ2-7; D might be TRBD1 (5 bases). From germline, CDR1 is GTSNPN and CDR2 SVGIG (reference sequence). V lost 5 bases and J lost 7, with 21 bases in between. This CDR3 is 14 amino acids long. This CDR3 reads CAWAYLGQGEEQYF. The CDR3 DNA is TGTGCCTGGGCCTACTTGGGCCAGGGTGAGGAGCAGTACTTC.

This chain connects TRBV4-1 to TRBJ2-7, with TRBD1 matching over 9 bases. The CDR3 contains 14 residues. Germline V gene lookup returns CDR1 MGHRA and CDR2 YSYEKL. Unmatched junction bases numbered 3, after V lost 0 bases and J lost 6 bases. CDR3 sequence (DNA): TGCGCCAGCAGCCAAGATACAGGGGGCGCCGAGCAGTACTTC. Protein product: CASSQDTGGAEQYF.

Only a few counts were recorded for this clone. The CDR3 sequence is CAISGSTDQETQYF. The CDR3 DNA follows: TGTGCCATCAGTGGGTCGACAGACCAAGAGACCCAGTACTTC. This chain links TRBV10-3 with TRBJ2-5, with TRBD1 as a possible D gene (5 bases). The CDR3 sequence is 14 residues long. From germline, CDR1 is ENHRY and CDR2 SYGVKD. Trimming pared 4 bases from V and 0 bases from J, leaving 9 bases between.

This sequence joins TRBV10-1 and TRBJ2-7, with 14 positions matching TRBD2. This CDR3 is 14 amino acids long. The trim removed 5 bases at V and 6 bases at J, leaving 3 bases unmatched. Looked up from germline, CDR1 is WNHNN and CDR2 is SYGVQD (reference sequence). This CDR3 is CASSQTSGRGEQYF. For the CDR3, the DNA is TGCGCCAGCAGTCAGACTAGCGGGAGGGGCGAGCAGTACTTC.

The chain combines TRBV2 with TRBJ2-3; 7 nucleotides align to TRBD1. V was pared by 0 bases and J by 6 bases, with 9 bases of the junction left unmatched. CDR1 and CDR2 (germline): SNHLY, FYNNEI. CDR3 length: 16 residues. The DNA of the CDR3 is TGTGCCAGCAGTGAAGCGCTTAACAGGGGATCGGATACGCAGTATTTT. Translated, it gives CASSEALNRGSDTQYF. The full variable domain, rest sourced from reference TRBV2 and TRBJ2-3, is EPEVTQTPSHQVTQMGQEVILRCVPISNHLYFYWYRQILGQKVEFLVSFYNNEISEKSEIFDDQFSVERPDGSNFTLKIRSTKLEDSAMYFCASSEALNRGSDTQYFGPGTRLTVL.

The chain links TRBV30 to TRBJ2-1; perhaps TRBD2 as D (5 bases). The CDR3 is 14 residues long. V dropped 0 bases and J dropped 9 bases, with 15 bases sitting between them. Looked up from germline, CDR1 is GTSNPN and CDR2 is SVGIG (reference sequence). In DNA, the CDR3 is TGTGCCTGGAGTGTAACGCGGGCCGCTGGTGAGCAGTTCTTC. Its protein is CAWSVTRAAGEQFF.

The chain uses TRBV27 and TRBJ2-1; TRBD2 matches 8 bases. Germline V gene lookup returns CDR1 MNHEY and CDR2 SMNVEV (reference sequence). The CDR3 consists of 16 residues. Germline trimming cut 2 bases from V and 7 bases from J; bases unmatched to any gene: 10. The CDR3 bases are TGTGCCAGCAGTTTAACAGGCGGGAGGAGAGTAAATGAGCAGTTCTTC. Residues: CASSLTGGRRVNEQFF.

This clone was recorded once. V gene TRBV6-1 combines with J gene TRBJ2-7; 12 nucleotides line up with TRBD2. The CDR3 is 15 residues long. The germline CDR1 and CDR2 sequences are MNHNS and SASEGT. V shed 3 bases, J shed 4 bases, and the junction held 4 bases outside the gene matches. CDR3 residues: CASSDTGTSGYEQYF. The CDR3 DNA is TGTGCCAGCAGTGATACCGGGACTAGCGGGTACGAGCAGTACTTC.

The chain couples TRBV6-5 to TRBJ2-1; TRBD1 aligns across 8 bases. The CDR3 covers 15 residues. The V gene's germline CDR1 is MNHEY and CDR2 SVGAGI. The V and J ends lost 5 bases and 7 bases, in that order; junction bases with no gene match: 10. CDR3 region: CASSIRDRTLNEQFF. The DNA of the CDR3 is TGTGCCAGCAGTATCCGGGACAGGACTTTGAATGAGCAGTTCTTC.

V is TRBV27 and J is TRBJ2-7; D gene uncertain. The CDR3 runs 12 residues. Trimming cost V 2 bases and J 6 bases, with 8 bases left between them. CDR1 and CDR2 (germline): MNHEY, SMNVEV (reference sequence). In DNA form, the CDR3 reads TGTGCCAGCAGTTTAGAAGGCGGCGAGCAGTACTTC. It yields the protein CASSLEGGEQYF.

This clone was picked up a small number of times. The J gene is TRBJ1-2, the V gene TRBV6-5; weak D call: TRBD1 (5 bases). The V end was cut by 7 bases, the J end by 8 bases, with 20 bases between. This CDR3 has 14 amino acids. Germline lookup yields CDR1 MNHEY and CDR2 SVGAGI. CDR3 nucleotide sequence: TGTGCCAGCACTCACCCGTCAGGGATCGAGGGCTACACCTTC. This sequence encodes CASTHPSGIEGYTF.

The chain recombines TRBV7-9 with TRBJ2-1; D perhaps matches TRBD2 (7 bases). The CDR3 totals 16 residues. V lost 2 bases and J lost 6, with 17 bases in between. The germline V gene encodes CDR1 SEHNR and CDR2 FQNEAQ (reference sequence). The DNA of the CDR3 is TGTGCCAGCAGCTTACCGCCCGCAGGGGAGGGCAATGAGCAGTTCTTC. This sequence encodes CASSLPPAGEGNEQFF. Based on the CDR3 plus reference TRBV7-9 and TRBJ2-1, the full variable domain is DTGVSQNPRHKITKRGQNVTFRCDPISEHNRLYWYRQTLGQGPEFLTYFQNEAQLEKSRLLSDRFSAERPKGSFSTLEIQRTEQGDSAMYLCASSLPPAGEGNEQFFGPGTRLTVL.

The chain links TRBV30 to TRBJ1-3, with D hard to call. With 2 bases removed from V and 2 bases from J, the gap between germline ends came to 10 bases. Per germline, CDR1 GTSNPN and CDR2 SVGIG (reference sequence). This CDR3 region has 14 residues. CDR3 DNA: TGTGCCTGGAGTATGGAGGTACCTGGAAACACCATATATTTT. This sequence encodes CAWSMEVPGNTIYF.

The V and J genes are TRBV6-5 and TRBJ2-2; 8 positions match TRBD2. This CDR3 spans 16 amino acids. Germline V gives CDR1 MNHEY, CDR2 SVGAGI. The V segment lost 2 bases and the J segment 2 bases; nucleotides outside the gene matches: 4. CDR3 in DNA: TGTGCCAGCAGTTACGAGGGACTAGGAAACACCGGGGAGCTGTTTTTT. It is translated as CASSYEGLGNTGELFF.

The J gene is TRBJ1-4, the V gene TRBV4-3, with 8 bases matching TRBD1. J lost 3 bases, V lost 2 bases, and 5 bases had no gene match. Germline assignment: CDR1 LGHNA and CDR2 YSLEER. This CDR3 has 16 residues. The CDR3 bases are TGCGCCAGCAGCCAACTTAAGACAGGGGCTAATGAAAAACTGTTTTTT. Translating gives CASSQLKTGANEKLFF.